The 28 T cell receptor beta chains given below trace back to one sample, sequenced in a study of T cells in Graves' hyperthyroidism and ophthalmopathy. There were TCR beta CDR3 regions amplified from RNA transcripts. A set of HTBI primers served as the primers for a first-round RT-PCR of the TCR CDR3. One entry per CDR3 protein results from TCRdb running MiXCR on the multiplex PCR reads. The repertoire holds approximately 690,000 distinct CDR3 sequences, with 13% to 15% as singletons. The sample taken for sequencing was blood. Receptor source: a woman in her forties or fifties with Graves' ophthalmopathy.

This clonotype was seen a handful of times. CDR3 amino acids: CASSSGTSGNTYEQYF. The CDR3 coding sequence is TGTGCCAGCAGTTCCGGGACTAGCGGGAATACCTACGAGCAGTACTTC. V usage is TRBV2 and J usage is TRBJ2-7, with 13 nucleotides matching TRBD2. The CDR3 has 16 residues. Per germline, CDR1 SNHLY and CDR2 FYNNEI. The V gene end was trimmed by 5 bases and the J gene end by 2 bases; junction bases not matched to a gene: 6.

This chain links TRBV29-1 with TRBJ2-7; TRBD1 matches at 10 bases. Germline values: CDR1 SQVTM, CDR2 ANQGSEA. V shed 5 bases and J 4 bases; nucleotides not matched to a gene: 5. The CDR3 is 13 amino acids. In DNA, the CDR3 is TGCAGCGTTCCGACAGGGGGCGGGTACGAGCAGTACTTC. Translated: CSVPTGGGYEQYF.

At least ten counts were recorded for this clonotype. The J gene is TRBJ2-3, the V gene TRBV30; D not resolved. Germline V CDR1 and CDR2: GTSNPN, SVGIG (reference sequence). The CDR3 is 16 amino acids. The V gene lost 4 bases and the J gene lost 2 bases, with 19 bases spanning the gap. For the CDR3, the DNA is TGTGCCTGGAATTTATCCTTTGGGTGGGACACAGATACGCAGTATTTT. Protein product: CAWNLSFGWDTDTQYF.

The table lists this clonotype with a few counts. V usage is TRBV27 and J usage is TRBJ2-2; D unresolved. Germline assignment: CDR1 MNHEY and CDR2 SMNVEV (reference sequence). The CDR3 has 12 residues. V lost 3 bases and J lost 6, with 5 bases in between. The CDR3, as DNA: TGTGCCAGCAGTTTCCCTCCCGGGGAGCTGTTTTTT. It encodes CASSFPPGELFF.

Ten or more counts support this clonotype. In DNA, the CDR3 is TGCAGCGTTCGGATCTCCTACGAGCAGTACTTC. Its protein is CSVRISYEQYF. This chain links TRBV29-1 with TRBJ2-7; D remains unclear. The V end lost 5 bases, the J end lost 0 bases, and 5 bases lay between the germline ends. The CDR3 consists of 11 residues. The germline gives CDR1 SQVTM, CDR2 ANQGSEA.

This clonotype was detected a few times. The chain uses TRBV20-1 and TRBJ1-1; D remains unclear. Germline lookup yields CDR1 DFQATT and CDR2 SNEGSKA (reference sequence). V was shortened by 5 bases and J by 6 bases, with 13 bases between the two germline ends. The CDR3 length is 12 residues. CDR3 nucleotide sequence: TGCAGTGCTCCGGACCCTAGGGCTGAAGCTTTCTTT. Encoded protein: CSAPDPRAEAFF.

V usage is TRBV20-1 and J usage is TRBJ2-1, with TRBD2 matching 15 bases. The CDR3 sequence is 19 residues long. CDR1 and CDR2 (germline): DFQATT, SNEGSKA (reference sequence). After removal of 6 bases from V and 7 bases from J, the junction contained 19 bases not matched to a gene. The CDR3 sequence: CSAPIPGLAGGPWENEQFF. CDR3 coding DNA: TGCAGTGCGCCAATACCGGGACTAGCGGGAGGTCCTTGGGAAAATGAGCAGTTCTTC.

In this sample, this clonotype turned up many times. V is TRBV11-3 and J is TRBJ2-1, with D possibly called TRBD1 or TRBD2 (5 bases each). Trimming stripped 5 bases from V and 0 bases from J, with 11 bases between. The CDR3 contains 15 residues. Germline lookup yields CDR1 SGHNT and CDR2 YENEEA. CDR3 in DNA: TGTGCCAGCAGCCCCCGGGACGTCTCCTACAATGAGCAGTTCTTC. Amino acid sequence: CASSPRDVSYNEQFF.

This clonotype was found many times. The rearrangement joins TRBV29-1 to TRBJ2-1; D is unclear. This CDR3 spans 15 amino acids. V lost 2 bases and J lost 0, with 11 bases in between. Germline loops: CDR1 SQVTM, CDR2 ANQGSEA. The CDR3: CSVEPQPSSYNEQFF. CDR3 nucleotide sequence: TGCAGCGTTGAACCACAGCCTTCCTCCTACAATGAGCAGTTCTTC.

This chain connects TRBV29-1 to TRBJ1-4; tentatively, D is TRBD1 (5 bases). Trimming shortened V by 7 bases and J by 9 bases, and 9 bases separated the two germline ends. Germline loops: CDR1 SQVTM, CDR2 ANQGSEA. The CDR3 extends over 10 amino acids. CDR3 sequence reads: CSAREKKLFF. In DNA form, the CDR3 reads TGCAGCGCCAGGGAAAAAAAACTGTTTTTT.

This clonotype came up many times. The V and J genes are TRBV7-8 and TRBJ2-2; TRBD2 agrees at 11 bases. Per the germline V gene, CDR1 is SGHVS and CDR2 is FQNEAQ. The CDR3 has 18 amino acids. Trimming removed 5 bases from V and 5 bases from J; junction bases left unmatched: 13. DNA for the CDR3: TGTGCCAGCAGCAAAAAATTACTAGCGGGAGATCATACCGGGGAGCTGTTTTTT. It codes for CASSKKLLAGDHTGELFF.

This clonotype occurred many times. CDR3 amino acids: CASSPRDAGAHEQYF. In DNA form, the CDR3 reads TGTGCCAGCTCACCTCGGGACGCGGGGGCTCACGAGCAGTACTTC. The genes are TRBV18 and TRBJ2-7; D perhaps matches TRBD2 (7 bases). This CDR3 region has 15 residues. Germline-derived CDR1 and CDR2 are KGHSH and LQKENI. V was cut by 3 bases and J by 5 bases, with 17 bases left in between. The variable domain in full, with the rest retrieved from reference TRBV18 and TRBJ2-7, is NAGVMQNPRHLVRRRGQEARLRCSPMKGHSHVYWYRQLPEEGLKFMVYLQKENIIDESGMPKERFSAEFPKEGPSILRIQQVVRGDSAAYFCASSPRDAGAHEQYFGPGTRLTVT.

Ten or more counts support this clonotype. The rearrangement uses TRBV20-1 and TRBJ2-1; 7 nucleotides agree with TRBD1. Trimming cost V 0 bases and J 7 bases; bases outside gene matches: 3. Germline V gene data show CDR1 as DFQATT and CDR2 as SNEGSKA (reference sequence). The CDR3 runs to 13 residues. For the CDR3, the DNA is TGCAGTGCTAGAGATGAGGGGGCAAATGAGCAGTTCTTC. This gives the protein CSARDEGANEQFF.

Ten or more counts support this clonotype. The V call is TRBV12-3 or TRBV12-4, the J call TRBJ2-6; 8 bases are shared with TRBD1. V shed 4 bases, J shed 0 bases, and the junction held 5 bases outside the gene matches. The CDR3 has 17 residues. CDR3 protein: CASSYDRGNSGANVLTF. The DNA for the CDR3 is TGTGCCAGCAGTTACGACAGGGGAAACTCTGGGGCCAACGTCCTGACTTTC.

A few counts support this clonotype. The chain employs TRBV6-2 or TRBV6-3 and TRBJ2-1; D not certain. Trimming left V 5 bases short and J 8 bases short, with 7 bases between. The CDR3 is 11 residues long. Germline loops: CDR1 MNHEY, CDR2 SVGEGT. In nucleotides, the CDR3 is TGTGCCAGCAGTCCTAAATATGAGCAGTTCTTC. Its protein is CASSPKYEQFF.

This clonotype was detected many times. The missing conserved phenylalanine or tryptophan at the end of this CDR3 makes a read error likely. This sequence joins TRBV3-1 and TRBJ1-1; D might be TRBD1 (6 bases). V lost 2 bases to trimming and J lost 0 bases, with 13 bases between them. CDR1 and CDR2 from the germline V gene are LGHDT and YNNKEL (reference sequence). This CDR3 comprises 16 residues. CDR3 nucleotide sequence: TGTGCCAGCAGCCAAAACACAGGGTACATGAACACTGAAGCTTTCCTT. It codes for CASSQNTGYMNTEAFL.

This clonotype was counted ten times or more. V usage is TRBV3-1 and J usage is TRBJ2-7; D not certain. Germline V gene sequence: CDR1 LGHDT, CDR2 YNNKEL (reference sequence). V lost 0 bases and J lost 3, with 12 bases in between. The CDR3 extends over 15 amino acids. The CDR3 sequence: CASSQDMNRNYEQYF. CDR3 bases: TGTGCCAGCAGCCAAGACATGAACCGCAACTACGAGCAGTACTTC.

The chain combines TRBV5-4 with TRBJ2-3, with TRBD2 matching over 10 bases. Germline-derived CDR1 and CDR2 are SGHNT and YYREEE (reference sequence). The CDR3 spans 15 residues. Germline trimming cut 7 bases from V and 4 bases from J; bases unmatched to any gene: 9. CDR3 region: CASLYRAGGADTQYF. The CDR3 DNA reads TGTGCCAGCTTGTACCGAGCGGGAGGGGCAGATACGCAGTATTTT.

The chain is built from TRBV28 and TRBJ1-2; 7 positions agree with TRBD1. This CDR3 is 15 amino acids long. Germline V gene data show CDR1 as MDHEN and CDR2 as SYDVKM. The junction had 11 bases not matched to a gene; V was cut back by 6 bases and J by 4 bases. CDR3 in amino acids: CASRHPRGMAYGYTF. The CDR3, as DNA: TGTGCCAGCAGACACCCCAGGGGGATGGCCTATGGCTACACCTTC.

This chain links TRBV4-3 with TRBJ2-1; D may be TRBD1 or TRBD2 (6 bases each). The V end lost 0 bases, the J end lost 10 bases, and 19 bases lay between the germline ends. This CDR3 has 16 amino acids. CDR1 LGHNA and CDR2 YSLEER come from the germline V gene. Here the CDR3 reads CASSQETGAGSREQFF. As DNA, the CDR3 is TGCGCCAGCAGCCAAGAGACGGGGGCGGGATCCAGAGAGCAGTTCTTC.

The rearrangement uses TRBV19 and TRBJ2-1, with D perhaps TRBD2 (8 bases). The V end was cut by 4 bases, the J end by 3 bases, with 19 bases between. Germline assignment: CDR1 LNHDA and CDR2 SQIVND (reference sequence). The CDR3 extends over 17 amino acids. CDR3 bases: TGTGCCAGTAGTACCCAGGGGGTAGCGGGGAACTACAATGAGCAGTTCTTC. Translating it yields CASSTQGVAGNYNEQFF.

This clonotype was seen a handful of times. The chain employs TRBV20-1 and TRBJ2-6; TRBD1 matches at 8 bases. The CDR3 consists of 15 residues. Germline lookup yields CDR1 DFQATT and CDR2 SNEGSKA (reference sequence). V shed 5 bases and J 4 bases; nucleotides not matched to a gene: 7. CDR3 region: CSAPDRGSGANVLTF. The CDR3 nucleotides are TGCAGTGCTCCCGACAGGGGCTCCGGGGCCAACGTCCTGACTTTC.

This clonotype was recorded a few times. The chain joins TRBV9 to TRBJ2-3, with 9 bases identical to TRBD2. Germline CDR1 and CDR2: SGDLS and YYNGEE. V gave up 3 bases and J gave up 6 bases; unmatched junction bases: 11. This CDR3 contains 16 residues. CDR3 nucleotide sequence: TGTGCCAGCAGCGCCTACTTAGCGGGAGCAACGGATACGCAGTATTTT. This sequence encodes CASSAYLAGATDTQYF.

This clonotype showed up many times. The chain has TRBV12-3 or TRBV12-4 and TRBJ2-2, with 13 bases fitting TRBD2. V lost 6 bases, J lost 3 bases, and 1 base stayed unmatched. The CDR3 spans 15 residues. DNA for the CDR3: TGTGCCAGCAGAACTAGCGGGAGGGACACCGGGGAGCTGTTTTTT. This gives the protein CASRTSGRDTGELFF.

There are a few counts of this clonotype. The genes are TRBV5-6 and TRBJ2-3; TRBD2 might be the D (5 bases). The ends were cut back, 0 bases at V and 4 bases at J, with 18 bases in the middle. The CDR3 loop spans 17 amino acids. The germline gives CDR1 SGHDT, CDR2 YYEEEE. CDR3 amino acids: CASSLGFAGVYADTQYF. CDR3 coding DNA: TGTGCCAGCAGCTTGGGGTTCGCGGGCGTTTATGCAGATACGCAGTATTTT.

The chain employs TRBV24-1 and TRBJ2-1; 7 nucleotides line up with TRBD1. This CDR3 comprises 18 residues. Germline loops: CDR1 KGHDR, CDR2 SFDVKD. V shed 3 bases and J 0 bases; nucleotides not matched to a gene: 10. CDR3: CATSDHTHRDSSYNEQFF. The CDR3 DNA is TGTGCCACCAGTGATCATACTCACAGGGACAGCTCCTACAATGAGCAGTTCTTC.

The chain couples TRBV18 to TRBJ2-1, with D possibly being TRBD1 (6 bases). V lost 2 bases and J 0 bases, leaving 11 bases between the germline ends. CDR1 and CDR2 from the germline V gene are KGHSH and LQKENI. This CDR3 comprises 16 residues. This chain's CDR3 is CASSPITGISYNEQFF. CDR3 DNA sequence: TGTGCCAGCTCACCAATCACAGGGATCTCCTACAATGAGCAGTTCTTC.

At least ten counts were recorded for this clonotype. This chain links TRBV7-9 with TRBJ1-2; no reliable D call. Germline CDR1 SEHNR, CDR2 FQNEAQ (reference sequence). The CDR3 is 14 residues long. V gave up 1 base and J gave up 8 bases, with 14 bases separating them. CDR3 DNA: TGTGCCAGCAGCTTAGGAGCCGGGGATCAGGGCTACACCTTC. Protein sequence: CASSLGAGDQGYTF.